The sequence of this T cell receptor (beta chain) was determined in a study of shared clonotypes between healthy human individuals. It was CD45RO-negative cells, positively selected for CCR7, that made up naive CD8 cells, with terminally differentiated effector memory CD45RA+ cells excluded. Sequencing used immunoSEQ multiplex PCR; TCRdb keeps in-frame clones, though not all of them. The sample shows about 2 million clones, over 85% of them seen only once. General observations from the study: Shared clonotypes across all four donors exceeded non-shared ones in generation probability.

In regard to this clone: The antigen is unknown.

The CDR3 is 16 amino acids. From germline, CDR1 is SGHAT and CDR2 FQDESV (reference sequence). V gave up 1 base and J gave up 3 bases; unmatched junction bases: 6. The J gene is TRBJ2-7, the V gene TRBV11-1; 10 bases match TRBD1. The specimen was naive CD8+ T cells sorted from blood. The TCR sequence derives from a man between 18 and 35 years old in good health. DNA of the CDR3: TGTGCCAGCAGCTTAGGACAGGGGGCTCCTATCTACGAGCAGTACTTC. Its translation is CASSLGQGAPIYEQYF.